These 11 T cell receptor beta chains came from one sample sequenced in a study of cytomegalovirus exposure and HLA in healthy donors. PCR used 60 Vbeta primers and 13 Jbeta primers. The protocol was immunoSEQ multiplex PCR, while the TCRdb copy is restricted to in-frame clones and leaves out a portion. There are 140,000 or so clones in the sample, with 0.8% to 1% held by the top ten. Sequenced sample: PBMCs. These TCRs come from a male donor in good health and CMV-seronegative.

This sequence joins TRBV28 and TRBJ1-3; 7 bases are a match to TRBD1. Trimming cost V 2 bases and J 0 bases; bases outside gene matches: 10. This CDR3 spans 18 amino acids. Germline V gene lookup returns CDR1 MDHEN and CDR2 SYDVKM. The CDR3 loop reads CASSLLDREPSSGNTIYF. The CDR3 bases are TGTGCCAGCAGTTTACTCGACAGGGAACCCTCCTCTGGAAACACCATATATTTT.

This chain joins TRBV4-3 and TRBJ1-1; 11 bases are a match to TRBD1. Germline V gives CDR1 LGHNA, CDR2 YSLEER. The CDR3 contains 18 residues. Trimming removed 0 bases from V and 3 bases from J; junction bases left unmatched: 9. The CDR3 sequence: CASSQEGTGGSLDTEAFF. The CDR3 region has the DNA TGCGCCAGCAGCCAAGAGGGGACAGGGGGATCGTTGGACACTGAAGCTTTCTTT.

V gene TRBV5-4 combines with J gene TRBJ1-5; 7 positions agree with TRBD1. After removal of 4 bases from V and 2 bases from J, the junction contained 3 bases not matched to a gene. CDR1 is SGHNT, CDR2 YYREEE, per germline (reference sequence). The length of the CDR3 is 14 residues. The DNA of the CDR3 is TGTGCCAGCAGCCCAGGACAGGGCAATCAGCCCCAGCATTTT. Its translation is CASSPGQGNQPQHF.

The chain combines TRBV10-3 with TRBJ2-2; tentatively, D is TRBD1 (6 bases). Per germline, CDR1 ENHRY and CDR2 SYGVKD. V was cut by 11 bases and J by 2 bases, with 21 bases left in between. This CDR3 spans 16 amino acids. The CDR3 region is CAAGVTTGINTGELFF. CDR3 coding DNA: TGTGCCGCAGGGGTTACAACCGGGATAAACACCGGGGAGCTGTTTTTT.

The chain uses TRBV4-2 and TRBJ1-6; TRBD1 agrees at 10 bases. This CDR3 is built from 18 residues. The J segment lost 7 bases and the V segment lost 3 bases, leaving 12 bases of the junction unmatched. Germline V gene lookup returns CDR1 LGHNA and CDR2 YNFKEQ. CDR3 region: CASSQRRQGAVGNSPLHF. CDR3 nucleotide sequence: TGTGCCAGCAGCCAGAGGAGACAGGGGGCTGTCGGGAATTCACCCCTCCACTTT.

The chain links TRBV9 to TRBJ1-2; D remains unclear. CDR3 size: 12 residues. V lost 4 bases, J lost 4 bases, and 8 bases lay in between. CDR1 is SGDLS, CDR2 YYNGEE, per germline. In DNA form, the CDR3 reads TGTGCCAGCAGCTTCTCAGGCTATGGCTACACCTTC. Translated, it gives CASSFSGYGYTF.

The V gene is TRBV29-1, the J gene TRBJ1-1; perhaps TRBD1 as D (5 bases). The germline V and J ends were trimmed by 7 bases and 5 bases, with 11 bases remaining between them. The CDR3 loop spans 11 amino acids. Looked up from germline, CDR1 is SQVTM and CDR2 is ANQGSEA. CDR3 loop: CSAGGGTEAFF. The CDR3 DNA follows: TGCAGCGCCGGGGGGGGGACTGAAGCTTTCTTT.

Remarks on this clone: Other nucleotide sequences in the sample specify the same CDR3. The chain carries TRBV10-3 and TRBJ2-7; D gene ambiguous. CDR1 and CDR2 from the germline V gene are ENHRY and SYGVKD. V was clipped by 2 bases and J by 3 bases, with 5 bases between them. The CDR3 is 12 residues long. This CDR3 is CAISEQNYEQYF. CDR3 coding DNA: TGTGCCATCAGTGAGCAAAACTACGAGCAGTACTTC.

The chain recombines TRBV18 with TRBJ1-5, with D possibly being TRBD1 (5 bases). The CDR3 is 16 amino acids. Germline V CDR1 and CDR2: KGHSH, LQKENI. V was cut by 4 bases and J by 5 bases, with 18 bases left in between. CDR3: CASSLRQPPSDQPQHF. The CDR3 nucleotides read TGTGCCAGCTCACTACGACAGCCGCCCTCCGATCAGCCCCAGCATTTT.

The chain recombines TRBV11-3 with TRBJ1-1; D perhaps matches TRBD1 (6 bases). This CDR3 spans 13 amino acids. Germline V CDR1 and CDR2: SGHNT, YENEEA. V lost 5 bases and J lost 1, with 8 bases in between. In nucleotides, the CDR3 is TGTGCCAGCAGCCGGGGACAGAACACTGAAGCTTTCTTT. Translating gives CASSRGQNTEAFF.

The chain carries TRBV19 and TRBJ1-1; TRBD1 agrees at 7 bases. The CDR3 covers 13 residues. Germline V gene data show CDR1 as LNHDA and CDR2 as SQIVND (reference sequence). Trimming at V came to 8 bases and at J to 1 base, leaving 4 bases not matched to a gene. The DNA for the CDR3 is TGTGCCAGTCGACAGGGTAGGAACACTGAAGCTTTCTTT. Protein product: CASRQGRNTEAFF. The variable domain in full, completed from reference TRBV19 and TRBJ1-1, reads DGGITQSPKYLFRKEGQNVTLSCEQNLNHDAMYWYRQDPGQGLRLIYYSQIVNDFQKGDIAEGYSVSREKKESFPLTVTSAQKNPTAFYLCASRQGRNTEAFFGQGTRLTVV.